This T cell receptor (beta chain) was documented in a study of blood T cells in healthy people across ages. Findings of the study overall: Diversity estimates drawn from one million T cells were deemed underestimates. Significant beta diversity loss was already apparent by age around 36, declining roughly linearly.

The CDR3 contains 17 residues. Per the germline V gene, CDR1 is KGHDR and CDR2 is SFDVKD. V was clipped by 4 bases and J by 2 bases, with 17 bases between them. For the second PCR, which ran for about 7 to 11 cycles, a sample-barcoded 5' primer and a J-beta primer mix were used. TCRdb re-called the 5' RACE reads through MiXCR, storing one row per CDR3 protein. The table has fewer than 950,000 distinct CDR3 sequences, less than 70% seen once; the top ten hold 41%. A word on this clonotype: Its specificity is unknown.

There were healthy Caucasian individuals from Russia, aged roughly 6 to 95, serving as donors. Extraction yielded at least 5 micrograms of total RNA per sample. The sequence was obtained from a man at least 80 years old in good health. The V gene is TRBV24-1, the J gene TRBJ2-1; D perhaps matches TRBD1 (6 bases). The sequencing sample was made of blood. CDR3 sequence reads: CATSDSGTGFAYNEQFF. The CDR3 region has the DNA TGTGCCACCAGTGACTCCGGTACAGGGTTCGCCTACAATGAGCAGTTCTTC.